The clone carrying this TCR beta chain was counted many times. Germline V gene data show CDR1 as DFQATT and CDR2 as SNEGSKA (reference sequence). V lost 3 bases to trimming and J lost 2 bases; unmatched junction nucleotides: 8. The CDR3 runs to 16 residues. All patients picked for sequencing had shown, by flow cytometry, an expansion of CD8+CD57+ cells. It was genomic DNA that served as the template for profiling TCR beta VDJ and CDR3. TCRdb re-called the reads through MiXCR, storing one row per CDR3 protein. The sample includes 150,000 to 200,000 distinct CDR3 sequences, more than 45% of them seen just once. The sample comes from a study of CD8+CD57+ T cells in acquired aplastic anemia. On the study more broadly: On average, sorted CD4+ and CD8+ cells gave 3.2 ug of DNA.

The genes are TRBV20-1 and TRBJ2-2; 8 bases agree with TRBD1. Sequenced sample: sorted CD4+, CD8+, or CD8+CD57+ T cells (not recorded which) from PBMCs. The source is a human donor with aplastic anemia. The CDR3 sequence: CSASAGQGFNTGELFF. The CDR3 DNA is TGCAGTGCTAGCGCTGGACAGGGCTTCAACACCGGGGAGCTGTTTTTT.